These 22 T cell receptor beta chains were all obtained from the same sample, sequenced in a study of T cell repertoires in ileal Crohn's disease. Sequencing was performed with immunoSEQ multiplex PCR; in TCRdb, only in-frame clones are kept and a portion is missing. The sample lists fewer than 6,000 clones; about four fifths were seen once. Input material: ileal tissue. The receptor source for this set is an adult with Crohn's disease.

This chain joins TRBV6-1 and TRBJ1-2; D gene ambiguous. V was shortened by 7 bases and J by 7 bases, with 19 bases between the two germline ends. This CDR3 comprises 14 residues. Germline V gene sequence: CDR1 MNHNS, CDR2 SASEGT. The CDR3 protein is CASMLDGSWGGYTF. For the CDR3, the DNA is TGTGCCAGCATGCTGGACGGAAGCTGGGGTGGCTACACCTTC.

In DNA, the CDR3 is TGTGCCAGCAGCTTCCCCCAGGGAGGGATCACAGATACGCAGTATTTT. Amino acids: CASSFPQGGITDTQYF. This rearrangement joins TRBV7-8 to TRBJ2-3; 7 nucleotides align to TRBD2. V was pared by 3 bases and J by 2 bases, with 8 bases of the junction left unmatched. The CDR3 is 16 amino acids. Germline-derived CDR1 and CDR2 are SGHVS and FQNEAQ.

This clone was detected only a few times. Written as DNA, the CDR3 is TGTGCCAGCAGCCGGGAGGGCTCCTACAATGAGCAGTTCTTC. Translating it yields CASSREGSYNEQFF. The V and J genes are TRBV7-9 and TRBJ2-1; 8 nucleotides match TRBD2. CDR1 is SEHNR and CDR2 is FQNEAQ in the germline V gene (reference sequence). V dropped 5 bases and J dropped 0; count of bases not matched to a gene: 0. This CDR3 has 14 amino acids.

The chain links TRBV5-1 to TRBJ2-7, with D possibly matching TRBD1 (5 bases). This CDR3 is 15 amino acids long. The germline V gene has CDR1 SGHRS and CDR2 YFSETQ. With 0 bases removed from V and 2 bases from J, the gap between germline ends came to 12 bases. The CDR3 reads CASSLGAGSAYEQYF. The CDR3 DNA follows: TGCGCCAGCAGCTTGGGGGCAGGGTCGGCCTACGAGCAGTACTTC.

V and J are TRBV27 and TRBJ2-1, with a weak D call TRBD1 (6 bases). The germline CDR1 and CDR2 sequences are MNHEY and SMNVEV (reference sequence). Deletions cut 7 bases from V and 2 bases from J, with 9 bases between. This CDR3 contains 13 residues. The CDR3 region is CASKRQAYNEQFF. CDR3 sequence (DNA): TGTGCCAGCAAAAGACAGGCCTACAATGAGCAGTTCTTC.

This chain joins TRBV10-2 and TRBJ1-6, with D perhaps matching TRBD1 (5 bases). Deletions cut 6 bases from V and 0 bases from J, with 9 bases between. The CDR3 consists of 15 residues. Germline CDR1 WSHSY, CDR2 SAAADI. The CDR3 spells CASRKGSSYNSPLHF. DNA for the CDR3: TGCGCCAGCAGGAAGGGGAGCTCCTATAATTCACCCCTCCACTTT.

V gene TRBV11-2 combines with J gene TRBJ2-2; D is ambiguous. CDR1 and CDR2 from the germline V gene are SGHAT and FQNNGV. The V end lost 5 bases, the J end lost 6 bases, and 16 bases lay between the germline ends. This CDR3 is 15 amino acids long. The CDR3 reads CASSPETDGAGELFF. CDR3 coding DNA: TGTGCCAGCAGCCCAGAGACGGATGGGGCCGGGGAGCTGTTTTTT.

This sequence joins TRBV18 and TRBJ2-2; TRBD1 aligns across 9 bases. Germline CDR1 is KGHSH and CDR2 is LQKENI. This CDR3 is 15 amino acids long. The junction had 9 bases not matched to a gene; V was cut back by 8 bases and J by 5 bases. CDR3 region: CASAGSGTGTGELFF. The CDR3 nucleotides read TGTGCCAGCGCAGGATCCGGGACAGGGACCGGGGAGCTGTTTTTT. Complete variable domain (other parts from reference TRBV18 and TRBJ2-2): NAGVMQNPRHLVRRRGQEARLRCSPMKGHSHVYWYRQLPEEGLKFMVYLQKENIIDESGMPKERFSAEFPKEGPSILRIQQVVRGDSAAYFCASAGSGTGTGELFFGEGSRLTVL.

This chain joins TRBV4-3 and TRBJ1-6; possible D gene TRBD1, 6 bases. The V gene lost 9 bases and the J gene lost 3 bases, with 9 bases spanning the gap. This CDR3 is built from 13 residues. Germline V gene lookup returns CDR1 LGHNA and CDR2 YSLEER. CDR3 protein: CASSDSYNSPLHF. The CDR3 DNA follows: TGCGCCAGTTCGGACAGCTATAATTCACCCCTCCACTTT.

The chain links TRBV27 to TRBJ2-1, with 9 bases matching TRBD2. Germline V gene lookup returns CDR1 MNHEY and CDR2 SMNVEV (reference sequence). The CDR3 sequence is 17 residues long. The V gene end was trimmed by 3 bases and the J gene end by 0 bases; junction bases not matched to a gene: 6. CDR3 sequence: CASSFRLAEISYNEQFF. The CDR3 nucleotides are TGTGCCAGCAGTTTCAGACTAGCGGAGATCTCCTACAATGAGCAGTTCTTC.

The chain recombines TRBV29-1 with TRBJ1-2; D perhaps matches TRBD1 (5 bases). This CDR3 region has 14 residues. Trimming removed 4 bases at V and 2 bases at J, with 14 bases between. The germline V gene encodes CDR1 SQVTM and CDR2 ANQGSEA. This CDR3 reads CSVGFTGENYGYTF. The CDR3 DNA is TGCAGCGTTGGGTTTACAGGAGAAAACTATGGCTACACCTTC.

The rearrangement joins TRBV7-2 to TRBJ1-5, with D uncertain. Trimming cost V 1 base and J 3 bases, with 7 bases left between them. CDR1 and CDR2 (germline): SGHTA, FQGNSA. The CDR3 extends over 14 amino acids. The CDR3 reads CASSLGPNNQPQHF. For the CDR3, the DNA is TGTGCCAGCAGCTTAGGGCCTAACAATCAGCCCCAGCATTTT. Using reference TRBV7-2 and TRBJ1-5 for the parts outside the CDR3, the full variable domain is GAGVSQSPSNKVTEKGKDVELRCDPISGHTALYWYRQSLGQGLEFLIYFQGNSAPDKSGLPSDRFSAERTGGSVSTLTIQRTQQEDSAVYLCASSLGPNNQPQHFGDGTRLSIL.

J is TRBJ1-1 and V is TRBV6-1; 7 bases line up with TRBD1. Germline CDR1 is MNHNS and CDR2 is SASEGT. The length of the CDR3 is 15 residues. Unmatched junction bases numbered 7, after V lost 6 bases and J lost 0 bases. CDR3 DNA sequence: TGTGCCAGCAGGGGGGCCACAGGGGTGAACACTGAAGCTTTCTTT. Translated, it gives CASRGATGVNTEAFF.

The rearrangement joins TRBV18 to TRBJ2-1, with D uncertain. The CDR3 extends over 15 amino acids. From germline, CDR1 is KGHSH and CDR2 LQKENI. Trimming left V 1 base short and J 7 bases short, with 14 bases between. This CDR3 is CASSPQQAKGNEQFF. The CDR3 DNA follows: TGTGCCAGCTCACCACAGCAGGCTAAGGGTAATGAGCAGTTCTTC.

The chain is built from TRBV15 and TRBJ1-2, with no clear D. Germline V lookup: CDR1 LNHNV, CDR2 YYDKDF (reference sequence). The CDR3 totals 12 residues. The ends were cut back, 3 bases at V and 4 bases at J, with 6 bases in the middle. CDR3 region: CATSRDAYGYTF. The CDR3 DNA reads TGTGCCACCAGCAGGGACGCCTATGGCTACACCTTC.

The V and J genes are TRBV9 and TRBJ1-3; D remains unclear. In germline, CDR1 is SGDLS, CDR2 YYNGEE. V shed 4 bases and J shed 5 bases, with 13 bases lying between them. The CDR3 totals 14 residues. The CDR3 region has the DNA TGTGCCAGCAGCCCACTCGGAGGGAGAAACACCATATATTTT. It codes for CASSPLGGRNTIYF.

The chain has TRBV19 and TRBJ2-7; a weak D match, TRBD2 (6 bases). Trimming pared 5 bases from V and 3 bases from J, leaving 17 bases between. The CDR3 length is 15 residues. Germline V gene lookup returns CDR1 LNHDA and CDR2 SQIVND (reference sequence). This CDR3 is CASSGEVSMVYEQYF. CDR3 DNA sequence: TGTGCCAGTAGTGGGGAGGTATCCATGGTCTACGAGCAGTACTTC.

The chain has TRBV28 and TRBJ1-1; maybe TRBD1 (6 bases). The germline V and J ends were trimmed by 2 bases and 7 bases, with 14 bases remaining between them. The CDR3 length is 14 residues. Germline V gives CDR1 MDHEN, CDR2 SYDVKM. The CDR3 protein is CASSLGGQGGEAFF. The CDR3 DNA reads as TGTGCCAGCAGTTTAGGGGGGCAGGGCGGTGAAGCTTTCTTT.

This clone was found a few times. V usage is TRBV2 and J usage is TRBJ1-2; no clear D gene. The CDR3 extends over 13 amino acids. From germline, CDR1 is SNHLY and CDR2 FYNNEI. The V end was cut by 8 bases, the J end by 4 bases, with 14 bases between. CDR3 in DNA: TGTGCCAGCCAGACGGGATCGGGCTATGGCTACACCTTC. Translating it yields CASQTGSGYGYTF.

V usage is TRBV2 and J usage is TRBJ1-5; 10 nucleotides align to TRBD1. The CDR3 runs to 15 residues. Losses at the gene ends were 7 bases for V and 2 bases for J; bases not matched to a gene: 5. Germline V gives CDR1 SNHLY, CDR2 FYNNEI. In DNA, the CDR3 is TGTGCCAGCAAGGACAGGGGGGGCGGCAATCAGCCCCAGCATTTT. Encoded protein: CASKDRGGGNQPQHF.

The chain couples TRBV18 to TRBJ2-1; the D gene is possibly TRBD1 (6 bases). CDR3 length equals 17 residues. Trimming took 4 bases from V and 0 from J, leaving 16 bases between them. Germline loops: CDR1 KGHSH, CDR2 LQKENI. The CDR3 here is CASSRTQGSSSYNEQFF. The DNA of the CDR3 is TGTGCCAGCTCACGAACTCAGGGGTCGAGCTCCTACAATGAGCAGTTCTTC. Full variable domain (missing parts from reference TRBV18 and TRBJ2-1): NAGVMQNPRHLVRRRGQEARLRCSPMKGHSHVYWYRQLPEEGLKFMVYLQKENIIDESGMPKERFSAEFPKEGPSILRIQQVVRGDSAAYFCASSRTQGSSSYNEQFFGPGTRLTVL.

The chain has TRBV19 and TRBJ2-1; D is undetermined. The CDR3 runs to 16 residues. Germline values: CDR1 LNHDA, CDR2 SQIVND (reference sequence). Trimming removed 3 bases from V and 0 bases from J, with 12 bases in between. CDR3 nucleotide sequence: TGTGCCAGTAGTATGGACGGAAGGAGCTCCTACAATGAGCAGTTCTTC. This translates into CASSMDGRSSYNEQFF.